This TCR beta chain was retrieved from a study of OX40 agonist ivuxolimab in advanced cancers. Study-wide findings and caveats: Relative to CD4+, CD8+ T cells held more expanded clones on average. Which antigen the expanded peripheral T cells recognized is unknown.

Details on this clone: Its antigen is undetermined.

This CDR3 is 14 amino acids long. The V gene's germline CDR1 is MNHEY and CDR2 SVGAGI. Trimming removed 8 bases from V and 2 bases from J, with 16 bases in between. Assay: immunoSEQ multiplex PCR; the TCRdb copy retains only in-frame clones and omits some. The sample records about 40,000 clones, roughly four fifths being singletons. Exclusion of a patient followed from autoimmune disease history or systemic immunosuppression. V gene TRBV6-5 combines with J gene TRBJ2-7, with a tentative D call TRBD2 (6 bases). The sequence was obtained from an adult with an advanced solid tumor such as melanoma, head and neck, liver or kidney cancer. Sequencing used CD4+ or CD8+ T cells sorted from blood, obtained in a trial of the OX40 agonist ivuxolimab. CDR3 sequence (DNA): TGTGCCAGCGCCCTTAGCGGAGGACCCTACGAGCAGTACTTC. Protein product: CASALSGGPYEQYF.